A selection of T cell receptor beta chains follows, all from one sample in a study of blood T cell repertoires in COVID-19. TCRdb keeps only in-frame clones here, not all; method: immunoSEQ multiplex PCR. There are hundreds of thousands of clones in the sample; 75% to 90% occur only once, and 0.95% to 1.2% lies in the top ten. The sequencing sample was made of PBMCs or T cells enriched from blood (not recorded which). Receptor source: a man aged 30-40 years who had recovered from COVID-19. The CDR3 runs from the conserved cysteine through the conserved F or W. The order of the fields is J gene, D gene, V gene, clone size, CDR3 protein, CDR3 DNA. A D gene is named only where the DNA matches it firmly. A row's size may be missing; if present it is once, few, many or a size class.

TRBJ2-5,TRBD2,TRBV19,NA,CASRSSEREGLETQYF,TGTGCCAGTAGATCCTCGGAACGGGAGGGCCTGGAGACCCAGTACTTC
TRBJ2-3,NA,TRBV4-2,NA,CASSQDFLAFVDTQYF,TGTGCCAGCAGCCAAGATTTTCTAGCGTTTGTTGATACGCAGTATTTT
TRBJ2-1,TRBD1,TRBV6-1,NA,CASSETGQGISYNEQFF,TGTGCCAGCAGTGAAACGGGACAGGGGATTTCCTACAATGAGCAGTTCTTC
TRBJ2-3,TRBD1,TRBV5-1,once,CASRSGQGGSTDTQYF,TGCGCCAGCAGATCCGGACAGGGGGGTAGCACAGATACGCAGTATTTT
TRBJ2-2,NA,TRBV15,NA,CATSRDRQEVRTGELFF,TGTGCCACCAGCAGAGATCGCCAGGAGGTTAGAACCGGGGAGCTGTTTTTT
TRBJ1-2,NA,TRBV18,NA,CASSPLPETETGYTF,TGTGCCAGCTCACCACTCCCAGAGACAGAGACGGGCTACACCTTC
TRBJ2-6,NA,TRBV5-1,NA,CASSLGQASSGANVLTF,TGCGCCAGCAGCTTGGGCCAGGCGAGCTCTGGGGCCAACGTCCTGACTTTC
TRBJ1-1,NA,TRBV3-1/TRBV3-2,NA,CASSQEQGPAFF,TGTGCCAGCAGCCAAGAACAGGGACCGGCTTTCTTT
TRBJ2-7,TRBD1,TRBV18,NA,CASSGQATGGLQYF,TGTGCCAGCTCGGGACAGGCGACAGGGGGACTTCAGTACTTC
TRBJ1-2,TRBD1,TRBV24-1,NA,CATSDSGQGRYGYTF,TGTGCCACCAGTGATTCCGGACAGGGACGCTATGGCTACACCTTC
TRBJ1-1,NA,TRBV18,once,CASSPPQGGGTEAFF,TGTGCCAGCTCACCACCCCAGGGCGGCGGCACTGAAGCTTTCTTT
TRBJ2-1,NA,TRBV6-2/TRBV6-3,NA,CASSLDSGRDEQFF,TGTGCCAGCAGTTTAGATTCGGGTCGCGATGAGCAGTTCTTC
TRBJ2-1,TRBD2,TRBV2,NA,CASSLTSGAQKFF,TGTGCCAGCAGTCTAACTAGCGGGGCGCAGAAGTTCTTC
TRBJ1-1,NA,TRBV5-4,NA,CASSSIKKGGTEAFF,TGTGCCAGCAGCTCAATCAAGAAAGGGGGCACTGAAGCTTTCTTT
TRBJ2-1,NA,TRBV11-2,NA,CASSQFYRPGEQFF,TGTGCCAGCAGCCAATTCTATCGGCCAGGTGAGCAGTTCTTC
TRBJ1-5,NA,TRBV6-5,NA,CASRQGFNQPQHF,TGTGCCAGCAGGCAGGGTTTCAATCAGCCCCAGCATTTT
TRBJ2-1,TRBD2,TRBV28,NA,CASRGLAGGVSYNEQFF,TGTGCCAGCAGGGGGCTAGCGGGAGGTGTATCCTACAATGAGCAGTTCTTC
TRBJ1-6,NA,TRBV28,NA,CASSLDRVNSPLHF,TGTGCCAGCAGTTTAGACCGGGTGAATTCACCCCTCCACTTT
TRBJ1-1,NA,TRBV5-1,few,CASSRGQGGGWTEAFF,TGCGCCAGCAGCCGAGGCCAGGGCGGGGGTTGGACTGAAGCTTTCTTT
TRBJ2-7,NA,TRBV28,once,CASIQGDMSSYEQYF,TGTGCCAGCATCCAAGGGGACATGAGCTCCTACGAGCAGTACTTC
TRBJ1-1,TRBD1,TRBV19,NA,CASSIDHGTGVDEAFF,TGTGCCAGTAGTATAGATCATGGGACAGGGGTTGATGAAGCTTTCTTT
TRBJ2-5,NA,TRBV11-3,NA,CASSPGRYQETQYF,TGTGCCAGCAGCCCAGGCCGGTACCAAGAGACCCAGTACTTC
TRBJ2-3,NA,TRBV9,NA,CASSVGRPGTDTQYF,TGTGCCAGCAGCGTAGGAAGGCCGGGAACAGATACGCAGTATTTT
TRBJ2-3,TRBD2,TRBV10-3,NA,CAISETRTSGNTDTQYF,TGTGCCATCAGTGAGACCCGGACTAGCGGGAACACAGATACGCAGTATTTT
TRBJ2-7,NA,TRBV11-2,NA,CASGLGLTRVEQYF,TGTGCCAGCGGTCTAGGCCTCACTAGAGTAGAGCAGTACTTC
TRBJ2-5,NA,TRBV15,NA,CATSSRSFLTPKETQYF,TGTGCCACCAGCAGTCGGTCGTTTTTGACACCCAAAGAGACCCAGTACTTC
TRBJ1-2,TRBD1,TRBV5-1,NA,CASSLTTGDNYGYTF,TGCGCCAGCAGCTTAACGACAGGGGATAACTATGGCTACACCTTC
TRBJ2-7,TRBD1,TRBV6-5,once,CASSYSGTGVYEQYF,TGTGCCAGCAGTTACTCAGGGACAGGGGTCTACGAGCAGTACTTC
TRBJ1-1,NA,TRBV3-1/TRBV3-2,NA,CASSQYRAEAFF,TGTGCCAGCAGCCAATACAGGGCTGAAGCTTTCTTT
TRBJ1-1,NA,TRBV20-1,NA,CSAIRGYEAFF,TGCAGTGCTATCCGAGGTTATGAAGCTTTCTTT
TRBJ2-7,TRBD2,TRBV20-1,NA,CSASPSGRYEQYF,TGCAGTGCTAGTCCTAGCGGGAGGTACGAGCAGTACTTC
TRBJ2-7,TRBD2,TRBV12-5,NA,CASASRGEYEQYF,TGTGCTAGTGCCAGTCGGGGGGAGTACGAGCAGTACTTC
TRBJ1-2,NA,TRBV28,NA,CASSINRDYGYTF,TGTGCCAGCAGTATCAACAGGGACTATGGCTACACCTTC
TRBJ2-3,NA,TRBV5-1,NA,CASSLVGRVTDTQYF,TGCGCCAGCAGCTTGGTTGGTCGGGTCACAGATACGCAGTATTTT
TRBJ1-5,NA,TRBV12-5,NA,CASGFGQGNQPQHF,TGTGCTAGTGGTTTCGGGCAGGGTAATCAGCCCCAGCATTTT
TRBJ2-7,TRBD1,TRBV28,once,CASTLGSGGYEQYF,TGTGCCAGCACTCTCGGGTCAGGGGGCTACGAGCAGTACTTC
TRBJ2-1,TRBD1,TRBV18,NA,CASSPGTGDEQFF,TGTGCCAGCTCACCTGGGACAGGGGATGAGCAGTTCTTC
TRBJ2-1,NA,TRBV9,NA,CASSPTPNYNEQFF,TGTGCCAGCAGCCCTACTCCAAATTACAATGAGCAGTTCTTC
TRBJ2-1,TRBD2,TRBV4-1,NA,CASSLLAGRKANEQFF,TGCGCCAGCAGCCTTTTAGCGGGAAGGAAGGCCAATGAGCAGTTCTTC
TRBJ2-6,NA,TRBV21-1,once,CASSKSRGFGANVLTF,TGTGCCAGCAGCAAATCCAGGGGCTTTGGGGCCAACGTCCTGACTTTC
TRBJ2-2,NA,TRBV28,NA,CASRSIAGGFPGELFF,TGTGCCAGCAGGTCTATTGCGGGTGGATTTCCCGGGGAGCTGTTTTTT
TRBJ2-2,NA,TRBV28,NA,CASTPLEATGELFF,TGTGCCAGCACCCCCCTCGAGGCCACCGGGGAGCTGTTTTTT
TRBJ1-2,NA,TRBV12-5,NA,CASGQRLDTGYTF,TGTGCTAGTGGCCAAAGACTTGATACTGGCTACACCTTC
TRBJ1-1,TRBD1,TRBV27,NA,CASSTGGPNTEAFF,TGTGCCAGCAGTACAGGGGGACCGAACACTGAAGCTTTCTTT
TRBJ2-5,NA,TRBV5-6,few,CASSLGVQTGQETQYF,TGTGCCAGCAGCTTAGGGGTCCAGACAGGACAAGAGACCCAGTACTTC
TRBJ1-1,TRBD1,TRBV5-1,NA,CASSTGQIPEAFF,TGCGCCAGCAGCACGGGACAGATTCCTGAAGCTTTCTTT